A single sample is the source of the 10 T cell receptor beta chains below, sequenced in a study of T-cell reconstitution after alpha-beta-depleted transplantation in children. The TCRbeta library incorporated unique molecular identifiers. TCRdb used MiXCR to reprocess the PCR reads, holding one entry per CDR3 protein. The data contain roughly 100,000 distinct CDR3 sequences, about 5.6% of them singletons. The input for sequencing was PBMCs, mostly from graft donor cells, taken 60 days after TCRalphabeta/CD19-depleted stem cell transplant. The receptors stem from a female patient under 10 years old who had a stem cell transplant for Fanconi anemia, so the T cells may come from the graft donor.

This clonotype showed up just a few times. The chain couples TRBV6-6 to TRBJ2-4; D ambiguous. Germline-derived CDR1 and CDR2 are MNHNY and SVGAGI (reference sequence). The V end lost 6 bases, the J end lost 9 bases, and 9 bases lay between the germline ends. The CDR3 is made up of 11 amino acids. Here the CDR3 reads CASSPGGIQYF. The CDR3 bases are TGTGCCAGCAGCCCCGGCGGCATTCAGTACTTC.

This clonotype has a count of ten or more. The gene calls are TRBV5-6 and TRBJ2-1, with 9 nucleotides matching TRBD2. Germline V CDR1 and CDR2: SGHDT, YYEEEE. Losses at the gene ends were 4 bases for V and 4 bases for J; bases not matched to a gene: 6. This CDR3 is built from 15 residues. As DNA, the CDR3 is TGTGCCAGCAGCGCCCCGGGACTAGCTTACAATGAGCAGTTCTTC. Encoded protein: CASSAPGLAYNEQFF.

Many counts were recorded for this clonotype. J is TRBJ2-7 and V is TRBV5-1, with 10 bases identical to TRBD1. CDR1 is SGHRS, CDR2 YFSETQ, per germline. V dropped 2 bases and J dropped 1; count of bases not matched to a gene: 6. The CDR3 covers 16 residues. This chain's CDR3 is CASSLPDRGLSYEQYF. The CDR3 DNA sequence: TGCGCCAGCAGCTTACCCGACAGGGGGCTTTCCTACGAGCAGTACTTC.

This clonotype was found many times. The V gene is TRBV12-3 or TRBV12-4, the J gene TRBJ2-4; D might be TRBD1 (6 bases). Deletions cut 3 bases from V and 5 bases from J, with 14 bases between. The CDR3 sequence is 15 residues long. This CDR3 is CASSFRTDLQNIQYF. The CDR3 bases are TGTGCCAGCAGTTTTCGGACAGACCTTCAAAACATTCAGTACTTC.

This clonotype was observed a few times. The genes are TRBV20-1 and TRBJ2-1, with 8 bases that match TRBD2. Germline V gene data show CDR1 as DFQATT and CDR2 as SNEGSKA (reference sequence). The trim removed 4 bases at V and 4 bases at J, leaving 9 bases unmatched. The CDR3 has 15 residues. The CDR3 loop is CSATRLAPPYNEQFF. DNA of the CDR3: TGCAGTGCTACCAGACTAGCGCCTCCTTACAATGAGCAGTTCTTC.

This clonotype has ten or more counts. The V and J genes are TRBV7-8 and TRBJ2-7; TRBD1 is a possible D gene (5 bases). CDR1 is SGHVS and CDR2 is FQNEAQ in the germline V gene. This CDR3 is 14 amino acids long. The V gene lost 5 bases and the J gene lost 0 bases, with 11 bases spanning the gap. The DNA of the CDR3 is TGTGCCAGCAGCCCCCACAGGAGCTCCTACGAGCAGTACTTC. Its protein product is CASSPHRSSYEQYF.

This clonotype was counted at least ten times. V usage is TRBV7-7 and J usage is TRBJ2-3; 11 bases match TRBD2. The germline V gene encodes CDR1 SSHAT and CDR2 FNYEAQ (reference sequence). This CDR3 comprises 19 residues. V was pared by 5 bases and J by 2 bases, with 15 bases of the junction left unmatched. The CDR3 region has the DNA TGTGCCAGCAGCCCGCGACTAGCGGGAAGAGATATGATCACAGATACGCAGTATTTT. It is translated as CASSPRLAGRDMITDTQYF. Supplemented by reference TRBV7-7 and TRBJ2-3, the full variable domain reads GAGVSQSPRYKVTKRGQDVTLRCDPISSHATLYWYQQALGQGPEFLTYFNYEAQPDKSGLPSDRFSAERPEGSISTLTIQRTEQRDSAMYRCASSPRLAGRDMITDTQYFGPGTRLTVL.

In this sample, this clonotype turned up many times. V and J are TRBV28 and TRBJ2-7; 7 positions agree with TRBD2. The trim removed 11 bases at V and 4 bases at J, leaving 8 bases unmatched. From germline, CDR1 is MDHEN and CDR2 SYDVKM. The CDR3 consists of 12 residues. In DNA, the CDR3 is TGTGCCGCAGCCCCGCGGGGGTACGAGCAGTACTTC. Translation: CAAAPRGYEQYF.

This clonotype was recorded at least ten times. The chain links TRBV4-2 to TRBJ2-5; TRBD2 matches at 7 bases. There are 15 residues in the CDR3. From germline, CDR1 is LGHNA and CDR2 YNFKEQ. Trimming at V came to 1 base and at J to 5 bases, leaving 7 bases not matched to a gene. This CDR3 reads CASSQVGLTLETQYF. The CDR3 DNA is TGTGCCAGCAGCCAAGTGGGACTAACGTTGGAGACCCAGTACTTC.

This clonotype has a handful of counts. The genes are TRBV30 and TRBJ2-7; the D is unclear. Germline loops: CDR1 GTSNPN, CDR2 SVGIG (reference sequence). The CDR3 is 13 residues long. V was clipped by 1 base and J by 3 bases, with 10 bases between them. The CDR3 DNA reads TGTGCCTGGAGTGGTTGGGCCCACTACGAGCAGTACTTC. Protein product: CAWSGWAHYEQYF.